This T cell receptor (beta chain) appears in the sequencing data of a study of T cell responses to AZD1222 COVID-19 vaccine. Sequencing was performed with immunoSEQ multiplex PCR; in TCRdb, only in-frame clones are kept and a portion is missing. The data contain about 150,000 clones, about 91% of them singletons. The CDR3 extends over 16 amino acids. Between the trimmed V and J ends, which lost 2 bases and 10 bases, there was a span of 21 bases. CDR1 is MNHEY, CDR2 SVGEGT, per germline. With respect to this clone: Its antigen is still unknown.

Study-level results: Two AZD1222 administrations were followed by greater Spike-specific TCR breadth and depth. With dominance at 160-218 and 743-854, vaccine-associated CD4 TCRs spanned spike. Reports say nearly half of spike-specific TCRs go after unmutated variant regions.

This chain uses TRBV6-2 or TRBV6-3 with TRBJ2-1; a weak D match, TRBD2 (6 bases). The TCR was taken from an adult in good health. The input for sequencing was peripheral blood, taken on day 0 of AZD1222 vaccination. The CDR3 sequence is CASSYVPQTSYSEQFF. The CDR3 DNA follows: TGTGCCAGCAGTTACGTACCCCAGACTAGTTATAGCGAGCAGTTCTTC.